The rows below give T cell receptor beta chains drawn from one sample of a study of T-cell memory formation after mild COVID-19. Via MiXCR, TCRdb re-called the 5' RACE reads, giving one row per CDR3 protein. The sample includes roughly 510,000 distinct CDR3 sequences, roughly 17% of them seen just once. Specimen: PBMCs or a T cell subset sorted from them (not recorded which). Receptor source: an adult woman who had mild COVID-19 (a few samples of this study predate the infection). Cell type and time point are not known. CDR3s include the opening cysteine and the closing phenylalanine or tryptophan.

cdr3_aa	v_call	j_call
CASSRFAGGITDTQYF	TRBV2	TRBJ2-3
CSARDEGLGGYTF	TRBV20-1	TRBJ1-2
CAISPGTGGYEQYF	TRBV10-3	TRBJ2-7
CASSLTVASPLHF	TRBV12-3/TRBV12-4	TRBJ1-6
CASSHLWTSGASSSYEQYF	TRBV3-1	TRBJ2-7
CASSYFEGSQETQYF	TRBV6-5	TRBJ2-5
CASSLGGLANTEAFF	TRBV5-1	TRBJ1-1
CASSSPLDYSYEQYF	TRBV7-9	TRBJ2-7
CASSPPSGGPTEAFF	TRBV18	TRBJ1-1
CASSQDQGRIEAFF	TRBV4-2	TRBJ1-1
CASSSIYRAVNTEAFF	TRBV7-9	TRBJ1-1
CASSEGNTQYF	TRBV5-1	TRBJ2-3
CASSLVIGLSTDTQYF	TRBV7-9	TRBJ2-3
CASSLALKGLVSDEQFF	TRBV7-6	TRBJ2-1
CASCQRGAAYNEQFF	TRBV2	TRBJ2-1
CASSLTGATSGRTDTQYF	TRBV5-1	TRBJ2-3
CASRPTGTAYEQYF	TRBV12-3/TRBV12-4	TRBJ2-7
CASMGPIFYEQYF	TRBV3-1	TRBJ2-7
CASSVAGVGTEAFF	TRBV9	TRBJ1-1
CASSPPGNTQYF	TRBV4-3	TRBJ2-3
CASRIQGNRQETQYF	TRBV6-6	TRBJ2-5
CASSQVPRGRGEQFF	TRBV4-2	TRBJ2-1
CASSESAVNYGYTF	TRBV25-1	TRBJ1-2
CSASLQRETQYF	TRBV20-1	TRBJ2-5
CASRKGYSNQPQHF	TRBV27	TRBJ1-5
CASNPGQGPVYEQYF	TRBV12-3/TRBV12-4	TRBJ2-7
CASSFSIRGETQYF	TRBV12-3/TRBV12-4	TRBJ2-5
CASSPGGPLNEQFF	TRBV12-3/TRBV12-4	TRBJ2-1
CASFDSYEQYF	TRBV6-5	TRBJ2-7
CASRTLISGRAGDTQYF	TRBV5-6	TRBJ2-3
CASSPWTSSGELFF	TRBV4-1	TRBJ2-2
CASSNERTQYNEQFF	TRBV2	TRBJ2-1
CASSPPPGTGTYEQYF	TRBV18	TRBJ2-7
CATSGDPSGVEQFF	TRBV24-1	TRBJ2-1
CASSLAPSGRDEQYF	TRBV7-9	TRBJ2-7
CASSPTRDQPQHF	TRBV18	TRBJ1-5
CATSGGLAGNQETQYF	TRBV24-1	TRBJ2-5
CASSQGPGENTEAFF	TRBV4-1	TRBJ1-1
CASSPRGGFYQETQYF	TRBV6-5	TRBJ2-5
CASSSHRDEQYF	TRBV7-9	TRBJ2-7
CATRNPSTNEKLFF	TRBV24-1	TRBJ1-4
CASSQDSWQALRAQHF	TRBV4-1	TRBJ1-5